This is a list of T cell receptor beta chains from one sample in a study of Tregs in tolerant kidney transplant recipients. The protocol was immunoSEQ multiplex PCR, while the TCRdb copy is restricted to in-frame clones and leaves out a portion. The repertoire consists of about 81,000 clones, with roughly nine tenths occurring once and the leading ten covering 1.6%. Sequences were derived from CD4+ T cells from blood (PBMCs), sampled 24 months after the transplant. The receptor set was obtained from a human patient who received a combined kidney and bone marrow transplant. Some T cells may arise from the graft donor. CDR3s include the opening cysteine and the closing phenylalanine or tryptophan. D genes are given only for firm matches. Rows give clone size only sometimes, using once, few, many, or a class for an expanded clone.

TRBV14	NA	TRBJ2-7	NA	13	TGTGCCAGCAGCCAAGGTCTCGCCTACGAGCAGTACTTC	CASSQGLAYEQYF
TRBV2	NA	TRBJ1-1	NA	14	TGTGCCAGCAGTGAGTTACAGATTAACACTGAAGCTTTCTTT	CASSELQINTEAFF
TRBV5-6	TRBD2	TRBJ2-4	NA	17	TGTGCCAGCAGCTTGGCCAGGGAAGGACTAGGCAAAAACATTCAGTACTTC	CASSLAREGLGKNIQYF
TRBV4-3	NA	TRBJ2-5	NA	13	TGCGCCAGCAGCCAGAGGGAACGAGAGACCCAGTACTTC	CASSQRERETQYF
TRBV19	NA	TRBJ2-3	NA	15	TGTGCCAGTAGTCGGCGGCACGCTAGCACAGATACGCAGTATTTT	CASSRRHASTDTQYF
TRBV7-2	NA	TRBJ2-7	NA	11	TGTGCCAGCAGCTTCCTAGACGAGCAGTACTTC	CASSFLDEQYF
TRBV7-8	NA	TRBJ1-1	NA	14	TGTGCCAGCAGATACAGGGTTTGGGACACTGAAGCTTTCTTT	CASRYRVWDTEAFF
TRBV28	NA	TRBJ1-6	NA	15	TGTGCCAGCAGCTCCCTTCGGAGGGCGGAATCACCCCTCCACTTT	CASSSLRRAESPLHF
TRBV27	NA	TRBJ2-1	NA	16	TGTGCCAGCAGTTTTTGGGCAGGGGAATTACACAATGAGCAGTTCTTC	CASSFWAGELHNEQFF
TRBV4-1	TRBD2	TRBJ2-7	NA	17	TGCGCCAGCAGCCAAGAGTTTCTAACGGGAGGGCCCCACGAGCAGTACTTC	CASSQEFLTGGPHEQYF
TRBV20-1	NA	TRBJ2-1	NA	11	TGCAGTGCTAGTCCAGGTAGTGAGCAGTTCTTC	CSASPGSEQFF
TRBV25-1	TRBD2	TRBJ2-3	NA	13	TGTGCCAGCAGGGAGCGGGGGGCAGATACGCAGTATTTT	CASRERGADTQYF
TRBV6-1	NA	TRBJ2-1	NA	14	TGTGCCAGCCCCTTCGGGGGTGGGCACAATGAGCAGTTCTTC	CASPFGGGHNEQFF
TRBV7-9	NA	TRBJ1-6	NA	15	TGTGCCAGCAGCTTTAGGCCAGACGGGAATTCACCCCTCCACTTT	CASSFRPDGNSPLHF
TRBV4-1	TRBD2	TRBJ2-1	NA	14	TGCGCCAGCAGCCGGGGACTAGCGGTACATGAGCAGTTCTTC	CASSRGLAVHEQFF
TRBV7-2	NA	TRBJ2-7	NA	15	TGTGCCAGCAGCCCCAAATCGGGGGTTCCTAAGGAGCAGTACTTC	CASSPKSGVPKEQYF
TRBV9	NA	TRBJ2-3	NA	15	TGTGCCAGCAGCGCCGGACACAAAAGCACAGATACGCAGTATTTT	CASSAGHKSTDTQYF
TRBV10-3	NA	TRBJ2-3	NA	14	TGTGCCATCAGTGGAGATACTAGCACAGATACGCAGTATTTT	CAISGDTSTDTQYF
TRBV27	NA	TRBJ1-4	NA	15	TGTGCCAGCGGGGAATTCAGGGGAACTAATGAAAAACTGTTTTTT	CASGEFRGTNEKLFF
TRBV30	NA	TRBJ2-7	NA	15	TGTGCCTGGAGTGTAGGGAAGACAGCATCCTACGAGCAGTACTTC	CAWSVGKTASYEQYF
TRBV5-1	NA	TRBJ1-4	NA	15	TGCGCCAGCAGCTTGGGAGGGCAGTCGGATGAAAAACTGTTTTTT	CASSLGGQSDEKLFF
TRBV2	NA	TRBJ1-5	NA	12	TGCGCCAGCAGTGAACCGAGTCAGCCCCAGCATTTT	CASSEPSQPQHF
TRBV5-8	TRBD1	TRBJ1-6	NA	17	TGTGCCAGCAGCTTGAGGACAGGGGGGTCCTATAATTCCCCCCTCCACTTT	CASSLRTGGSYNSPLHF
TRBV6-1	NA	TRBJ1-5	few	15	TGTGCCAGCAGGGAAGTTGTGGGGAATACAGGGCCCCAGCATTTT	CASREVVGNTGPQHF
TRBV6-1	TRBD1	TRBJ1-2	NA	15	TGTGCCAGCAGTGAAATGGTCACAGGGGGAAATGGCTACACCTTC	CASSEMVTGGNGYTF
TRBV5-1	NA	TRBJ2-3	once	14	TGCGCCAGCAGCTTGGCTATTAGCACAGATACGCAGTATTTT	CASSLAISTDTQYF
TRBV5-8	NA	TRBJ1-5	NA	14	TGTGCCAGCAGCTTGATCCATAGTAATCAGCCCCAGCATTTT	CASSLIHSNQPQHF
TRBV7-2	NA	TRBJ2-3	NA	11	TGTGCCAGCAGCTTCCTAGATACGCAGTATTTT	CASSFLDTQYF
TRBV15	TRBD2	TRBJ2-7	NA	17	TGTGCCACCAGCACTCTCCTTACCGGGACTAGCAGCAGCGAGCAGTACTTC	CATSTLLTGTSSSEQYF
TRBV7-2	NA	TRBJ2-7	NA	13	TGTGCCAGCAGCTTAGCAATAATTTACGAGCAGTACTTC	CASSLAIIYEQYF
TRBV18	NA	TRBJ2-1	NA	13	TGTGCCAGCTCACCTGCGAATTACAATGAGCAGTTCTTC	CASSPANYNEQFF
TRBV19	TRBD1	TRBJ2-1	NA	14	TGTGCCAGTAGTTACGGGGACAGCTACAATGAGCAGTTCTTC	CASSYGDSYNEQFF
TRBV5-1	TRBD2	TRBJ2-3	once	16	TGCGCCAGCAGCTTTCCACTAGCGGGGGCCCCAGATACGCAGTATTTT	CASSFPLAGAPDTQYF
TRBV28	TRBD2	TRBJ2-7	NA	16	TGTGCCAGCAGGCCCGGTGGAGCGGGGGGTCACTACGAGCAGTACTTC	CASRPGGAGGHYEQYF
TRBV7-8	TRBD2	TRBJ2-2	NA	18	TGTGCCAGCAGCCCTGCCCTTCTAGCGGGGGCGAACACCGGGGAGCTGTTTTTT	CASSPALLAGANTGELFF
TRBV10-3	NA	TRBJ2-2	NA	15	TGTGCCATCAGTGACATTTCAATGAACACCGGGGAGCTGTTTTTT	CAISDISMNTGELFF
TRBV5-5	NA	TRBJ1-1	few	14	TGTGCCAGCAGCTTGGCAGGGGCCGGAACTGAAGCTTTCTTT	CASSLAGAGTEAFF
TRBV6-4	NA	TRBJ2-2	NA	15	TGTGCCAGCAGTGTCCTGGCAGGGGCAACCGGGGAGCTGTTTTTT	CASSVLAGATGELFF
TRBV19	TRBD2	TRBJ2-1	NA	15	TGTGCCAGTAGCCCGACTAGCGGGGGGGCCGATGAGCAGTTCTTC	CASSPTSGGADEQFF
TRBV18	TRBD1	TRBJ2-6	NA	14	TGTGCCAGCTCACCCGGGACAGGAACCAACGTCCTGACTTTC	CASSPGTGTNVLTF